This TCR beta chain derives from a study of control samples from healthy donors and cancer patients. Libraries were prepared by immunoSEQ multiplex PCR; TCRdb keeps only in-frame clonotypes and omits some of them. The table lists around 140,000 clones, roughly 90% of them singletons. Germline V CDR1 and CDR2: SGHTA, FQGNSA. The CDR3 covers 12 residues. The germline V and J ends were trimmed by 3 bases and 7 bases, with 9 bases remaining between them. Sequencing used PBMCs. The V call is TRBV7-2, the J call TRBJ1-1, with D uncertain. This TCR was recovered from a man in his fifties or sixties with head and neck cancer. The CDR3 region is CASSFHAFEAFF. CDR3 nucleotides: TGTGCCAGCAGCTTCCACGCGTTTGAAGCTTTCTTT.